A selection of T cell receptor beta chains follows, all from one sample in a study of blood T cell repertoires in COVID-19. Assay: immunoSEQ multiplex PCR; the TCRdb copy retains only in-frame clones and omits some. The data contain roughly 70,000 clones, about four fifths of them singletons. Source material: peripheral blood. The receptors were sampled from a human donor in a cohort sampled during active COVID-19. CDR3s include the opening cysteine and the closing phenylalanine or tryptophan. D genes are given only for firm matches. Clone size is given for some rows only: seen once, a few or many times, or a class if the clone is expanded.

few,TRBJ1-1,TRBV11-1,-,TGTGCCAGCAGCTTCGGGGGGGAAGCTTTCTTT,CASSFGGEAFF
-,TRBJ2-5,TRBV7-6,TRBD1,TGTGCCAGCAGCTCGAGATATAGGGGGCGGCAAGAGACCCAGTACTTC,CASSSRYRGRQETQYF
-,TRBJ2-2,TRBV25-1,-,TGTGCCAGCAGTGAAACAGGTTACACCGGGGAGCTGTTTTTT,CASSETGYTGELFF
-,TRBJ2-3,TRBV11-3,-,TGTGCCAGCAGCTTAGGGGGGCGCGATGTGGATACGCAGTATTTT,CASSLGGRDVDTQYF
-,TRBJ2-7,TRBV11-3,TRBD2,TGTGCCAGCAGCTCCGGACTAGCGGGGACTGGGACCTACGAGCAGTACTTC,CASSSGLAGTGTYEQYF
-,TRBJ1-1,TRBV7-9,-,TGTGCCAGCAGTTTTGACATGAACACTGAAGCTTTCTTT,CASSFDMNTEAFF
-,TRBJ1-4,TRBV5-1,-,TGCGCCAGCAGCTTGGAGGGGCACGGAAATGAAAAACTGTTTTTT,CASSLEGHGNEKLFF
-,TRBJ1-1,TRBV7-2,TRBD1,TGTGCCAGCAGCGCCAAGGGGGCCCATAACACTGAAGCTTTCTTT,CASSAKGAHNTEAFF
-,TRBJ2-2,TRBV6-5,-,TGTGCCAGCAGTTCCTCGAACACCGGGGAGCTGTTTTTT,CASSSSNTGELFF
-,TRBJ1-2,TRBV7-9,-,TGTGCCAGCAGACCTACGCCGGGAATTACCTATGGCTACACCTTC,CASRPTPGITYGYTF
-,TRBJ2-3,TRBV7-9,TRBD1,TGTGCCAGCAGCTTACCCTCGGGACAGGTTTTGGATCGCACAGATACGCAGTATTTT,CASSLPSGQVLDRTDTQYF